The text below deals with one T cell receptor (beta chain). Its antigen is unidentified. Repertoires were generated with immunoSEQ multiplex PCR, while TCRdb's copy carries only in-frame clones and drops some. The sample carries 100,000 to 150,000 clones, roughly 92% recorded once. This entry comes from a study of T cell responses to AZD1222 COVID-19 vaccine. General observations from the study: Nearly half of spike-specific TCRs reportedly target variant regions that are unmutated in the B.1.351 and B.1.1.7 variants. Donors in the cohort were predominantly white British and more often female, and clonal diversity was possibly underestimated.

The germline V gene encodes CDR1 SGHRS and CDR2 YFSETQ. V was trimmed by 1 base and J by 5 bases, leaving 9 bases between them. The CDR3 covers 13 residues. The specimen was peripheral blood, collected on day 0 of AZD1222 vaccination. The TCR comes from an adult in good health. J is TRBJ1-1 and V is TRBV5-1; a weak D match, TRBD1 (5 bases). CDR3 amino acids: CASSLQGGTEAFF. CDR3 nucleotide sequence: TGCGCCAGCAGCTTGCAGGGTGGAACTGAAGCTTTCTTT.